The T cell receptor beta chain described here comes from a study of OX40 agonist ivuxolimab in advanced cancers. Study-wide findings and caveats: Some of the nonresponding patients also showed low levels of normalized T-cell clonal expansion. Individuals who were partial responders at 0.1-3.0 mg/kg had clonal expansion that ranked among the lowest.

Trimming shortened V by 6 bases and J by 7 bases, and 9 bases separated the two germline ends. Germline loops: CDR1 MDHEN, CDR2 SYDVKM. The CDR3 sequence is 11 residues long. As concerns this clone: Its target is unknown.

The repertoire was sequenced with immunoSEQ multiplex PCR; TCRdb's copy has only in-frame clones and lacks some. The sample lists tens of thousands of clones, 70% to 90% occurring once. This chain uses TRBV28 with TRBJ1-1; D possibly corresponds to TRBD1 (5 bases). Sequencing was performed on CD4+ or CD8+ T cells sorted from blood, taken in a trial of the OX40 agonist ivuxolimab. The TCR sequence derives from an adult with an advanced solid tumor such as melanoma, head and neck, liver or kidney cancer. CDR3: CASRVTVEAFF. CDR3 nucleotides: TGTGCCAGCAGGGTGACAGTTGAAGCTTTCTTT. The entire variable domain, with the rest obtained from reference TRBV28 and TRBJ1-1, is as follows: DVKVTQSSRYLVKRTGEKVFLECVQDMDHENMFWYRQDPGLGLRLIYFSYDVKMKEKGDIPEGYSVSREKKERFSLILESASTNQTSMYLCASRVTVEAFFGQGTRLTVV.